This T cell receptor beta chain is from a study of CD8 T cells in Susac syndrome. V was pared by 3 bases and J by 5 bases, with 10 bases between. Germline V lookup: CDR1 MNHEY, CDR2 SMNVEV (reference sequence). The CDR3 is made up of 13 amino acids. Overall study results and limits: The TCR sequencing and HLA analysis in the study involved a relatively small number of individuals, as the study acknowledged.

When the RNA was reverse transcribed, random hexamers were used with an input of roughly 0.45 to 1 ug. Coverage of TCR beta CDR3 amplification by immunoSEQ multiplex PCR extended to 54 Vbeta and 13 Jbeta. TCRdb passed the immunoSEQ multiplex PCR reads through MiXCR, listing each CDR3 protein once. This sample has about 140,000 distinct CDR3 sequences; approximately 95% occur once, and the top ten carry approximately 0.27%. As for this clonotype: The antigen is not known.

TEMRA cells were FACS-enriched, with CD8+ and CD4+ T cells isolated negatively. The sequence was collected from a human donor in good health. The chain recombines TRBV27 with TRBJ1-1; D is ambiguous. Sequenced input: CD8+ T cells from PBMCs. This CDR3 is CASSFAGGTEAFF. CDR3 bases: TGTGCCAGCAGTTTCGCAGGCGGAACTGAAGCTTTCTTT.